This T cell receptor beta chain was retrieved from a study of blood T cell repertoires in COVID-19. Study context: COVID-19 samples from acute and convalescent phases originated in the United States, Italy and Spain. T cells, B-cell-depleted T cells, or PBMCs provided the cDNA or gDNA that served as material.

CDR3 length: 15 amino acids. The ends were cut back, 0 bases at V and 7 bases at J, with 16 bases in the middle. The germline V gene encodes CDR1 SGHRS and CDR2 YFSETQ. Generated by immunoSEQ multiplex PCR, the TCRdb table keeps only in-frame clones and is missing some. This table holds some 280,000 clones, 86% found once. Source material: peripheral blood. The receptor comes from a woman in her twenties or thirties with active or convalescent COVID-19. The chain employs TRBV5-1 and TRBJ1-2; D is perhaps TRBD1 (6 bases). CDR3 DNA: TGCGCCAGCAGCTTGGTAGGGCCAGGGGCCGGTGGCTACACCTTC. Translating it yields CASSLVGPGAGGYTF. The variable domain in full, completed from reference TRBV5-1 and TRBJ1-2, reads KAGVTQTPRYLIKTRGQQVTLSCSPISGHRSVSWYQQTPGQGLQFLFEYFSETQRNKGNFPGRFSGRQFSNSRSEMNVSTLELGDSALYLCASSLVGPGAGGYTFGSGTRLTVV.